The T cell receptor beta chain under discussion was sequenced for a study of T-cell reconstitution after alpha-beta-depleted transplantation in children. This sample's TCRbeta library carried unique molecular identifier barcodes. TCRdb ran MiXCR on the PCR reads and lists one entry per CDR3 protein. The sample holds about 230,000 distinct CDR3 sequences; about 11% are singletons and the top ten take about 2.4%. The V gene lost 4 bases and the J gene lost 6 bases, with 12 bases spanning the gap. The CDR3 sequence is 13 residues long. The germline V gene has CDR1 SGHTA and CDR2 FQGNSA. The receptor's source is a human donor who donated a stem cell graft to a child with acute lymphoblastic leukemia. This chain connects TRBV7-2 to TRBJ1-2, with D possibly matching TRBD1 (5 bases). This specimen was PBMCs from the stem cell graft donor, taken from the stem cell graft. Here the CDR3 reads CASSYRLGDGYTF. The CDR3, as DNA: TGTGCCAGCAGCTACCGATTGGGGGATGGCTACACCTTC.